This is a list of T cell receptor beta chains from one sample in a study of T cell responses to AZD1222 COVID-19 vaccine. Some clones are missing from TCRdb's copy, which holds only in-frame ones; the method was immunoSEQ multiplex PCR. This table holds more than 95,000 clones, around 92% found once. The sample consisted of peripheral blood, taken on day 0 of AZD1222 vaccination. The receptors come from an adult in good health. Each CDR3 is given with its conserved first and last residue. D genes are given only for firm matches. Size is omitted from some rows. Given values are once, few, many or a class for expanded clones.

TRBD2	once	TRBV5-1	TRBJ2-2	CASSFPGGDTGELFF	TGCGCCAGCAGCTTCCCGGGAGGGGACACCGGGGAGCTGTTTTTT
.	.	TRBV25-1	TRBJ2-3	CASSESLSPSTDTQYF	TGTGCCAGCAGTGAATCGCTCTCCCCTAGCACAGATACGCAGTATTTT
.	.	TRBV6-6	TRBJ1-1	CASSHGQTYSNTEAFF	TGTGCCAGCAGTCATGGACAGACCTATTCGAACACTGAAGCTTTCTTT
.	.	TRBV27	TRBJ1-2	CASSLFPGTNYGYTF	TGTGCCAGCAGTTTATTCCCCGGGACTAACTATGGCTACACCTTC
TRBD2	.	TRBV25-1	TRBJ2-2	CASSLPGLAGAGELFF	TGTGCCAGCAGTTTACCGGGACTAGCGGGAGCCGGGGAGCTGTTTTTT
.	.	TRBV21-1	TRBJ1-1	CASSKGPVGNTEAFF	TGTGCCAGCAGCAAAGGTCCGGTGGGGAACACTGAAGCTTTCTTT
.	.	TRBV10-3	TRBJ1-4	CASADGEKLFF	TGTGCCAGTGCCGACGGTGAAAAACTGTTTTTT
.	.	TRBV7-8	TRBJ2-3	CASSFRSPASTDTQYF	TGTGCCAGCAGCTTTCGGAGCCCTGCTAGCACAGATACGCAGTATTTT
.	.	TRBV4-3	TRBJ1-1	CASSPRIADEAFF	TGCGCCAGCAGCCCCCGGATCGCGGATGAGGCTTTCTTT
.	.	TRBV5-1	TRBJ1-1	CASSPGNTNTEAFF	TGCGCCAGCAGCCCGGGGAACACCAACACTGAAGCTTTCTTT
.	.	TRBV20-1	TRBJ1-5	CSASTGNQPQHF	TGCAGTGCTAGTACAGGCAATCAGCCCCAGCATTTT
TRBD2	.	TRBV2	TRBJ2-1	CATLSGTSGSLYNEQFF	TGTGCCACCCTCTCCGGGACTAGCGGGAGCCTCTACAATGAGCAGTTCTTC
.	.	TRBV25-1	TRBJ1-4	CASSDILGNSNEKLFF	TGTGCCAGCAGTGATATATTGGGGAATTCTAATGAAAAACTGTTTTTT
.	.	TRBV24-1	TRBJ1-5	CATSRTRAPQPQHF	TGTGCCACCAGTCGAACCCGGGCCCCTCAGCCCCAGCATTTT
.	.	TRBV14	TRBJ2-7	CASSHLPGEQYF	TGTGCCAGCAGCCATCTTCCGGGCGAGCAGTACTTC
.	.	TRBV28	TRBJ1-4	CASRRQNPGEKLFF	TGTGCCAGCAGGCGCCAAAACCCCGGTGAAAAACTGTTTTTT
.	.	TRBV7-3	TRBJ1-1	CASSLGRNTEAFF	TGTGCCAGCAGCCTTGGTCGGAACACTGAAGCTTTCTTT
TRBD2	.	TRBV2	TRBJ2-7	CASNPRESYEQYF	TGTGCCAGCAATCCGCGGGAGAGCTACGAGCAGTACTTC
TRBD1	.	TRBV24-1	TRBJ2-6	CATSDSYRDRGPSGANVLTF	TGTGCCACCAGTGATAGCTACCGGGACAGGGGGCCCTCTGGGGCCAACGTCCTGACTTTC
TRBD2	.	TRBV5-1	TRBJ2-3	CASTTSGGTDTHYF	TGCGCCAGCACGACTAGCGGGGGCACAGATACGCACTATTTT
.	.	TRBV12-3/TRBV12-4	TRBJ1-1	CASSFLRMGAFF	TGTGCCAGCAGTTTTCTCCGAATGGGGGCTTTCTTT
.	.	TRBV12-3/TRBV12-4	TRBJ2-5	CASRGRETQYF	TGTGCCAGCAGGGGGAGGGAGACCCAGTACTTC
TRBD2	.	TRBV5-1	TRBJ2-3	CASSSGGLTSGGPTDTQYF	TGCGCCAGCAGCTCCGGAGGGTTGACTAGCGGGGGCCCCACAGATACGCAGTATTTT
.	once	TRBV19	TRBJ1-5	CASSIGQVEWQPQHF	TGTGCCAGTAGTATAGGCCAAGTTGAGTGGCAGCCCCAGCATTTT
.	.	TRBV5-6	TRBJ1-2	CASSPYTGLKYGYTF	TGTGCCAGCAGCCCGTACACGGGACTGAAATATGGCTACACCTTC
.	.	TRBV6-2/TRBV6-3	TRBJ2-7	CASSHQLGYEQYF	TGTGCCAGCAGCCACCAGTTAGGATACGAGCAGTACTTC
.	.	TRBV4-1	TRBJ1-1	CASSQLHTRGNGTEAFF	TGCGCCAGCAGCCAACTGCATACCCGGGGTAATGGCACTGAAGCTTTCTTT
TRBD2	.	TRBV11-2	TRBJ2-1	CASSQKGREGREFF	TGTGCCAGCAGCCAGAAGGGGCGGGAGGGCCGTGAGTTCTTC
TRBD2	.	TRBV5-4	TRBJ2-7	CASSLGPSGSLNEQYF	TGTGCCAGCAGCTTGGGGCCTAGCGGGAGTTTAAACGAGCAGTACTTC
.	.	TRBV2	TRBJ2-3	CASSTHRPYVPQNTQYF	TGTGCCAGCAGTACTCACCGACCCTACGTACCACAGAATACGCAGTATTTT
TRBD2	once	TRBV6-2/TRBV6-3	TRBJ2-5	CASSYLGLAGSGRSQTQYF	TGTGCCAGCAGTTATTTGGGACTAGCGGGATCCGGGAGGAGCCAGACCCAGTACTTC
TRBD2	.	TRBV7-9	TRBJ2-7	CASSLGTSGSLGQYF	TGTGCCAGCAGCTTAGGGACTAGCGGGAGCCTCGGGCAGTACTTC
.	few	TRBV3-1/TRBV3-2	TRBJ2-7	CASSRDYEQYF	TGTGCCAGCAGCCGTGACTACGAGCAGTACTTC
.	.	TRBV28	TRBJ2-7	CASSPPGTYEQYF	TGTGCCAGCAGTCCACCCGGGACCTACGAGCAGTACTTC
TRBD1	few	TRBV7-9	TRBJ1-5	CATGTGGRDQPQHF	TGTGCCACCGGGACAGGGGGCAGGGATCAGCCCCAGCATTTT
.	.	TRBV9	TRBJ2-7	CASSVMLGNEQYF	TGTGCCAGCAGCGTAATGTTGGGAAACGAGCAGTACTTC
TRBD2	once	TRBV6-1	TRBJ2-1	CASGPRGGVGNEQFF	TGTGCCAGCGGGCCCCGTGGGGGGGTCGGCAATGAGCAGTTCTTC
TRBD1	.	TRBV5-1	TRBJ1-5	CASSLGDRGQPQHF	TGCGCCAGCAGCTTGGGCGACAGGGGTCAGCCCCAGCATTTT
TRBD2	.	TRBV12-3/TRBV12-4	TRBJ2-1	CASGLAGVTEQFF	TGTGCCAGTGGACTAGCGGGAGTCACCGAGCAGTTCTTC
.	.	TRBV28	TRBJ1-6	CASSQPAGLIESYNSPLHF	TGTGCCAGCAGCCAACCAGCGGGACTTATTGAATCCTATAATTCACCCCTCCACTTT
.	.	TRBV7-9	TRBJ1-1	CASSLDPGVMNTEAFF	TGTGCCAGCAGCTTAGATCCGGGGGTAATGAACACTGAAGCTTTCTTT
.	.	TRBV19	TRBJ1-3	CASSTSGGRRNTIYF	TGTGCCAGTAGTACCTCTGGGGGAAGGAGAAACACCATATATTTT
.	.	TRBV25-1	TRBJ2-7	CASSEPMSLGQYF	TGTGCCAGCAGTGAACCCATGAGCCTTGGGCAGTACTTC
.	.	TRBV13	TRBJ2-7	CASSLATYEQYF	TGTGCCAGCAGCTTGGCCACCTACGAGCAGTACTTC